This TCR beta chain came from a study of low-dose radiotherapy and immunotherapy resistance in tumors. Background on the study: With fractions of 0.5 Gy given every 2 weeks, Cohort 1 accumulated a total of 6.5 Gy. From cycle 1 day 1, patients took oral aspirin 300 mg every day for four cycles.

In its sample, this clonotype was seen many times. This CDR3 has 10 amino acids. The germline CDR1 and CDR2 sequences are GTSNPN and SVGIG (reference sequence). The V end lost 6 bases, the J end lost 1 base, and 3 bases lay between the germline ends. Alpha and beta chains were covered, as first-strand cDNA relied on TRAV- and TRBV-specific primers. Amplification of TCRs used a constant-region primer and V-primer adapter for around 19 PCR cycles. Using its own MiXCR run on the reads, TCRdb lists one record per CDR3 protein. Here the sample spans 40,000 or so distinct CDR3 sequences, less than 25% being singletons. Time point given: after trial treatment. As to treatment: LDRT plus nivolumab, ipilimumab, low-dose cyclophosphamide and aspirin (RACIN trial). In the RACIN dose-escalation trial, donors got nivolumab plus ipilimumab with aspirin, cyclophosphamide and radiotherapy. Advanced solid tumors without tumor-infiltrating lymphocytes were required for inclusion.

The receptor was derived from a female donor with ovarian cancer. The sample in question was PBMCs, obtained after low-dose radiotherapy plus immunotherapy. V usage is TRBV30 and J usage is TRBJ1-1; D uncertain. The CDR3 is CACGNTEAFF. CDR3 nucleotide sequence: TGTGCCTGTGGGAACACTGAAGCTTTCTTT.